Described below is a single T cell receptor (beta chain) sequence and its context. This entry is derived from a study of blood T cell repertoires in COVID-19. Profiled with immunoSEQ multiplex PCR; TCRdb holds only in-frame clones, not every one. The sample includes approximately 120,000 clones, around 86% of them seen just once. This CDR3 has 14 residues. V was pared by 5 bases and J by 2 bases, with 2 bases of the junction left unmatched. Germline values: CDR1 KGHSH, CDR2 LQKENI. The sequence derives from a woman aged 50 to 60 who had recovered from COVID-19. The specimen was peripheral blood. The rearrangement links TRBV18 to TRBJ1-3; 8 bases map to TRBD1. The CDR3 sequence is CASSGQGTGNTIYF. In nucleotides, the CDR3 is TGTGCCAGCTCAGGACAGGGAACTGGAAACACCATATATTTT.